These 4 T cell receptor beta chains originate from one sample sequenced in a study of breast tumors, draining lymph nodes, adjacent tissues. The lymph nodes were axillary draining lymph nodes from breast cancer patients. TCRdb redid the calling of the multiplex PCR reads with MiXCR, one entry per CDR3 protein. Among 100,000 or so distinct CDR3 sequences listed, 21% were seen once. Sequenced sample: axillary lymph node tissue. The receptors shown here come from a female donor with breast cancer. Some clones in this sample may be carry-over from other donors' samples.

This clonotype appeared a few times. The V call is TRBV6-1, the J call TRBJ2-1; 7 positions match TRBD1. This CDR3 region has 12 residues. Germline-derived CDR1 and CDR2 are MNHNS and SASEGT. V lost 5 bases, J lost 10 bases, and 5 bases stayed unmatched. The CDR3 bases are TGTGCCAGCAGTCTAGGGACAGCCGAGCAGTTCTTC. It encodes CASSLGTAEQFF.

The DNA for the CDR3 is TGTGCCAGCAGTTTTAACTTGGGGCACACTGAAGCTTTCTTT. Translated, it gives CASSFNLGHTEAFF. This rearrangement joins TRBV6-5 to TRBJ1-1, with D possibly matching TRBD1 (5 bases). Germline V CDR1 and CDR2: MNHEY, SVGAGI. The V end was cut by 4 bases, the J end by 3 bases, with 12 bases between. This CDR3 has 14 residues.

This clonotype was observed many times. The chain is built from TRBV24-1 and TRBJ2-1; TRBD2 matches 11 bases. The CDR3 is made up of 16 amino acids. J was trimmed by 6 bases and V by 1 base; bases with no gene match: 4. Per germline, CDR1 KGHDR and CDR2 SFDVKD. The CDR3 sequence is CATSDFPSGGFNEQFF. The CDR3 DNA reads as TGTGCCACCAGTGATTTCCCTAGCGGGGGGTTCAATGAGCAGTTCTTC.

The CDR3 sequence is CASSVATRGPIKNPGELFF. For the CDR3, the DNA is TGTGCCAGCAGCGTAGCTACGCGGGGGCCCATAAAAAATCCCGGGGAGCTGTTTTTT. The rearrangement links TRBV9 to TRBJ2-2; a possible D gene is TRBD2 (7 bases). Germline V gene data show CDR1 as SGDLS and CDR2 as YYNGEE. Trimming removed 0 bases at V and 6 bases at J, with 24 bases between. The CDR3 is 19 residues long.